The clone carrying this T cell receptor (beta chain) has ten or more counts. The antigen is unknown. This entry comes from a study of response to subunit inactivated influenza vaccine. This CDR3 has 15 residues. CDR1 and CDR2 (germline): SGHRS, YFSETQ. With 2 bases removed from V and 2 bases from J, the gap between germline ends came to 11 bases. Using its own MiXCR run on the RT-PCR reads, TCRdb lists one record per CDR3 protein. The sample has about 480,000 distinct CDR3 sequences; 10% to 15% are singletons. Broader study findings: The authors proposed limited new T cell recruitment per seasonal influenza vaccination.

The source material was PBMCs from blood, sampled about 40 days after vaccination. This sequence joins TRBV5-1 and TRBJ2-1; TRBD2 might be the D (6 bases). This receptor was taken from a man aged 50-60 years who received an inactivated influenza vaccine. CDR3 sequence (DNA): TGCGCCAGCAGCTTTTCCACGGGAGCCTACAATGAGCAGTTCTTC. Translation: CASSFSTGAYNEQFF. The variable domain in full, with the rest retrieved from reference TRBV5-1 and TRBJ2-1, is KAGVTQTPRYLIKTRGQQVTLSCSPISGHRSVSWYQQTPGQGLQFLFEYFSETQRNKGNFPGRFSGRQFSNSRSEMNVSTLELGDSALYLCASSFSTGAYNEQFFGPGTRLTVL.